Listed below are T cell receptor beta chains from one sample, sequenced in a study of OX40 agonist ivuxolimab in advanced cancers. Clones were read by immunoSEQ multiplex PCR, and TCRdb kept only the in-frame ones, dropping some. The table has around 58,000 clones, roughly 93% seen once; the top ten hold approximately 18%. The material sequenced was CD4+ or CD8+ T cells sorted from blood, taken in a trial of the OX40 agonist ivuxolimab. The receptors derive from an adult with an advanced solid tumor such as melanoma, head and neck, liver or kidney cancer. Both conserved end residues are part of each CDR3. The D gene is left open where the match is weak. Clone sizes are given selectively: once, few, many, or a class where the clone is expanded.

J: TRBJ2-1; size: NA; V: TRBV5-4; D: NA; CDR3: CASSLELEYNEQFF; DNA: TGTGCCAGCAGCTTGGAACTAGAATACAATGAGCAGTTCTTC
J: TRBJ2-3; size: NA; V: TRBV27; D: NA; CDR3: CASNPVPTDTQYF; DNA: TGTGCCAGCAATCCCGTTCCCACAGATACGCAGTATTTT
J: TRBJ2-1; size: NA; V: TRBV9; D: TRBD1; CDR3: CASSVLAGTGVSSYNEQFF; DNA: TGTGCCAGCAGCGTCCTCGCCGGGACAGGGGTTAGCTCCTACAATGAGCAGTTCTTC
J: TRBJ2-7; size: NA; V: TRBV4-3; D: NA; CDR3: CASSQEWVNTIYEQYF; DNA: TGCGCCAGCAGCCAAGAGTGGGTAAACACCATCTACGAGCAGTACTTC
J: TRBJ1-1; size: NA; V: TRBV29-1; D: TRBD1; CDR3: CSGYTGGGTEAFF; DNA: TGCAGCGGATACACAGGGGGTGGTACTGAAGCTTTCTTT
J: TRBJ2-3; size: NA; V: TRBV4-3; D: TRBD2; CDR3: CASSQRSGRAPDTQYF; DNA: TGCGCCAGCAGCCAACGTAGCGGGAGGGCCCCAGATACGCAGTATTTT
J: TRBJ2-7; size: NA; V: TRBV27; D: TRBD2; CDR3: CASSLGLAGYEQYF; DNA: TGTGCCAGCAGTTTGGGACTAGCGGGCTACGAGCAGTACTTC
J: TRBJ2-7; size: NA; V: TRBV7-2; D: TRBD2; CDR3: CASSVTGLASSYEQYF; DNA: TGTGCCAGCAGCGTGACAGGACTAGCGAGCTCCTACGAGCAGTACTTC
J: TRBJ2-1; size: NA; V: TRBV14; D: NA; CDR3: CASSPHGDEQFF; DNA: TGTGCCAGCAGCCCGCACGGCGATGAGCAGTTCTTC
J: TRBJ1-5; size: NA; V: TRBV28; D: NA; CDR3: CASSHRLGATPQHF; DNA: TGTGCCAGCAGTCACCGACTGGGGGCAACTCCCCAGCATTTT
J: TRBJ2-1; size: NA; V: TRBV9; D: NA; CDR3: CASSYKNGAGTERYNEQFF; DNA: TGTGCCAGCAGCTACAAGAACGGGGCTGGAACAGAGAGGTACAATGAGCAGTTCTTC
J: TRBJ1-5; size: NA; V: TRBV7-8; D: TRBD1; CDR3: CASSPRTGSNQPQHF; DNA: TGTGCCAGCAGCCCCCGGACAGGGAGCAATCAGCCCCAGCATTTT
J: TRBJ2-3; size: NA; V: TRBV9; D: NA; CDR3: CASSGTPSTDTQYF; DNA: TGTGCCAGCAGTGGGACCCCTAGCACAGATACGCAGTATTTT
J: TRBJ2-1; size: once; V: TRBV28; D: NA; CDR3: CASSFGPGRLEEQFF; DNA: TGTGCCAGCAGTTTCGGGCCGGGGAGGCTAGAGGAGCAGTTCTTC
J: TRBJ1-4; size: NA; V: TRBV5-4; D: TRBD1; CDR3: CASSLGDRVANEKLFF; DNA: TGTGCCAGCAGCTTGGGGGACAGGGTGGCTAATGAAAAACTGTTTTTT
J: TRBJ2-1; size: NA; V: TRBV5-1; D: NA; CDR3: CASTIGDSYNEQFF; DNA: TGCGCCAGCACGATCGGGGACTCCTACAATGAGCAGTTCTTC
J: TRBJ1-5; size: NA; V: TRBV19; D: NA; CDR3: CASSQGGQPQHF; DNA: TGTGCCAGTTCTCAGGGAGGACAGCCCCAGCATTTT
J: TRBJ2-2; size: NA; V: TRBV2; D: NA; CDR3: CASSGHGAGELFF; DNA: TGTGCCAGCAGTGGCCACGGGGCCGGGGAGCTGTTTTTT
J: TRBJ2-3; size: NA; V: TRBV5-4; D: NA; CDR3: CASSLRGLTATDTQYF; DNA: TGTGCCAGCAGCTTACGCGGCCTAACTGCCACAGATACGCAGTATTTT
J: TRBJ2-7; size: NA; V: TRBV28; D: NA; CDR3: CASSLWTEIRSSEQYF; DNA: TGTGCCAGCAGTTTATGGACAGAAATTCGCTCTAGTGAGCAGTACTTC
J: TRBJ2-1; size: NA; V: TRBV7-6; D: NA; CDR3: CASSSRLAPHEQFF; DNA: TGTGCCAGCAGCTCCCGACTGGCCCCGCATGAGCAGTTCTTC
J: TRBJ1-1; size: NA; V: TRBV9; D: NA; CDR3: CASSLNRDANTEAFF; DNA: TGTGCCAGCAGCCTTAACCGGGACGCCAACACTGAAGCTTTCTTT
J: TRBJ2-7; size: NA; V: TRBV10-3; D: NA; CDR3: CAMGSPYEQYF; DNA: TGTGCCATGGGGTCCCCCTACGAGCAGTACTTC
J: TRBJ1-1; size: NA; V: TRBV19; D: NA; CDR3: CASSISGWLLNTEAFF; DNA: TGTGCCAGTAGTATATCGGGTTGGCTTTTGAACACTGAAGCTTTCTTT
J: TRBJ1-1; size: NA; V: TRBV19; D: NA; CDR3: CASSTARPRGKNTEAFF; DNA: TGTGCCAGTAGTACCGCCCGACCCCGTGGTAAGAACACTGAAGCTTTCTTT
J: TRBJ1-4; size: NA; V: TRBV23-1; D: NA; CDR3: CASSLAAGNEKLFF; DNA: TGCGCCAGCAGTCTGGCAGCGGGTAATGAAAAACTGTTTTTT
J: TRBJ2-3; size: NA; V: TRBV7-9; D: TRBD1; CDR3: CASRPLIGQGVKSTDTQYF; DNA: TGTGCCAGCAGACCCCTCATCGGACAGGGGGTAAAAAGCACAGATACGCAGTATTTT
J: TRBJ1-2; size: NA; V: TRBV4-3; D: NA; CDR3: CASSPSGANYGYTF; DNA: TGCGCCAGCAGCCCCAGCGGAGCTAACTATGGCTACACCTTC
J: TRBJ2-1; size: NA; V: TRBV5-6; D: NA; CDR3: CASSRVGTQPFF; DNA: TGTGCCAGCAGCCGTGTCGGGACTCAACCGTTCTTC
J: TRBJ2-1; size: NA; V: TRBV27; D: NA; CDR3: CASSLGAYNEQFF; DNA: TGTGCCAGCAGCTTGGGCGCCTACAATGAGCAGTTCTTC
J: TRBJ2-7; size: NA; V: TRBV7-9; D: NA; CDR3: CASSGELPVYEQYF; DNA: TGTGCCAGCAGCGGGGAGTTACCCGTTTACGAGCAGTACTTC
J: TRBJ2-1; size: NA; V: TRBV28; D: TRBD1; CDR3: CASSLAMGQGISNEQFF; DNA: TGTGCCAGCAGTTTAGCAATGGGACAGGGGATCAGCAATGAGCAGTTCTTC
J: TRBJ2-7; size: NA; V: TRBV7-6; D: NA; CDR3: CASSSYVGGRYEQYF; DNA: TGTGCCAGCAGCTCCTACGTGGGGGGCAGATACGAGCAGTACTTC
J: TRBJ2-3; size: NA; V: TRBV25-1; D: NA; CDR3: CASSGQDRSSTDTQYF; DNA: TGTGCCAGCAGCGGGCAAGACAGGTCTAGCACAGATACGCAGTATTTT
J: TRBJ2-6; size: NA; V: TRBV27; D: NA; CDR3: CASSLFGRGSGANVLTF; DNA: TGTGCCAGCAGTTTATTTGGCAGGGGCTCTGGGGCCAACGTCCTGACTTTC
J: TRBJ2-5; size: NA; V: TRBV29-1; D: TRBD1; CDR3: CSAGTGFQETQYF; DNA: TGCAGCGCCGGGACAGGATTCCAAGAGACCCAGTACTTC
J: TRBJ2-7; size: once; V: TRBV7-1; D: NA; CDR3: CASSLDQVEQYF; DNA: TGTGCCAGCAGCTTAGATCAGGTCGAGCAGTACTTC
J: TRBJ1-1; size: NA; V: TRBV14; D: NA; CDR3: CASSQEDLVTEAFF; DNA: TGTGCCAGCAGCCAAGAAGACCTAGTCACTGAAGCTTTCTTT
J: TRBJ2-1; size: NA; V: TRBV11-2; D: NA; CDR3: CASSLAAGIPYNEQFF; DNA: TGTGCCAGCAGCTTAGCGGCGGGGATACCCTACAATGAGCAGTTCTTC
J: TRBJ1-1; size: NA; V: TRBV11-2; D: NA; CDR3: CASSLGRGTEAFF; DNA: TGTGCCAGCAGCTTAGGTAGGGGCACTGAAGCTTTCTTT
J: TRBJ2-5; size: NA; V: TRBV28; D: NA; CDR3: CASSSPLESRETQYF; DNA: TGTGCCAGCAGTTCACCCCTCGAGTCAAGAGAGACCCAGTACTTC
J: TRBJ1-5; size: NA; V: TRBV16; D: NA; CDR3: CASSQYRVSNQPQHF; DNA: TGTGCCAGCAGCCAATATAGAGTTAGCAATCAGCCCCAGCATTTT
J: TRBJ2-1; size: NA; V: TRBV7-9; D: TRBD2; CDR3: CASSSVAGADNEQFF; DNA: TGTGCCAGCAGCTCCGTAGCGGGAGCGGACAATGAGCAGTTCTTC
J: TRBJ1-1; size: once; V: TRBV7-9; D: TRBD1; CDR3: CASSPLYQGAAFF; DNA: TGTGCCAGCAGCCCCCTTTACCAGGGGGCGGCTTTCTTT
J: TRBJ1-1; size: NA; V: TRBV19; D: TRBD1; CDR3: CASSISGLMDRVRTEAFF; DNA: TGTGCCAGTAGTATCTCCGGCTTAATGGACAGGGTCAGAACTGAAGCTTTCTTT
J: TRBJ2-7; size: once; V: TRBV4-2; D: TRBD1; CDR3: CASRGSGTETYEQYF; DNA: TGTGCCAGCAGAGGTTCCGGGACAGAAACTTACGAGCAGTACTTC
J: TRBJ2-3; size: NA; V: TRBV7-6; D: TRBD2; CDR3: CASSAAGGTDTQYF; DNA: TGTGCCAGCAGCGCAGCGGGAGGTACAGATACGCAGTATTTT
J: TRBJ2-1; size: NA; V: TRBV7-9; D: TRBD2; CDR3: CASSFVRLAGENEQFF; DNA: TGTGCCAGCAGCTTTGTCCGACTAGCGGGAGAGAATGAGCAGTTCTTC
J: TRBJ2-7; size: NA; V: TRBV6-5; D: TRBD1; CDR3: CASSSGTGGEQYF; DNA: TGTGCCAGCAGTTCCGGGACAGGGGGTGAGCAGTACTTC
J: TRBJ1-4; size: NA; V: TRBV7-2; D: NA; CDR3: CASSLVPTGDEKLFF; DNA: TGTGCCAGCAGCTTAGTCCCTACGGGGGATGAAAAACTGTTTTTT
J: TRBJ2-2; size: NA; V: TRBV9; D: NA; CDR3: CASSALGELFF; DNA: TGTGCCAGCAGCGCCTTAGGGGAGCTGTTTTTT
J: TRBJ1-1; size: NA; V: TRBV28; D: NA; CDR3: CASSFVTGRIPEAFF; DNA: TGTGCCAGCAGTTTTGTCACAGGAAGGATCCCCGAAGCTTTCTTT
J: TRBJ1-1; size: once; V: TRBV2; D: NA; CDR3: CATYRDTILNTEAFF; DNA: TGTGCCACTTACCGGGACACGATTTTGAACACTGAAGCTTTCTTT
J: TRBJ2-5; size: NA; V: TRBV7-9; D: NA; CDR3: CASSILGQKGQETQYF; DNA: TGTGCCAGCAGCATCCTGGGACAAAAGGGGCAAGAGACCCAGTACTTC